The clone carrying this T cell receptor beta chain was counted at least ten times. This specimen comes from a study of T cells after yellow fever vaccination. Study-wide context: Researchers used CD3, CD45RA, CCR7 and CD95 to sort out EM, EMRA, CM and Tscm memory subsets.

TCRdb processed the 5' RACE reads anew with MiXCR; each CDR3 protein has one entry. Among about 26,000 distinct CDR3 sequences listed, over 3.5% were seen once. The CDR3 has 13 residues. Germline-derived CDR1 and CDR2 are SGHTA and FQGNSA. V was cut by 5 bases and J by 5 bases, with 12 bases left in between. Whole-study results and caveats: On day 0, almost all vaccine-responding clonotypes were undetectable in sorted memory subsets.

This receptor was identified in a young man who received the YFV17D yellow fever vaccine. The gene calls are TRBV7-2 and TRBJ2-5, with D maybe TRBD1 (5 bases). The specimen comprised PBMCs, either bulk or a sorted T-cell subset (CD4+, CD8+, memory, or dextramer-sorted; not recorded which), sampled on the day of the yellow fever booster vaccination. CDR3 in DNA: TGTGCCAGCAGCCCCAGGGTTTTGGAGACCCAGTACTTC. As protein: CASSPRVLETQYF.